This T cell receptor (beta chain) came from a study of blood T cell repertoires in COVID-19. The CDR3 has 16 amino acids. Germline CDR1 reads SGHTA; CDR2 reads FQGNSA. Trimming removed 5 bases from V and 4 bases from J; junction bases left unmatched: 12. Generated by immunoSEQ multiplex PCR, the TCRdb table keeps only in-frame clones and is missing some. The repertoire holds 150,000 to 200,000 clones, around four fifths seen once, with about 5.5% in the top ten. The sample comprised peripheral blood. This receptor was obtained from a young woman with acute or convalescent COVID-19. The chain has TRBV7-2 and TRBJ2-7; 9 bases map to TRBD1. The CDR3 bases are TGTGCCAGCAGCCTGGGACAGGGCGGCGGACCTTACGAGCAGTACTTC. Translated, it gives CASSLGQGGGPYEQYF.